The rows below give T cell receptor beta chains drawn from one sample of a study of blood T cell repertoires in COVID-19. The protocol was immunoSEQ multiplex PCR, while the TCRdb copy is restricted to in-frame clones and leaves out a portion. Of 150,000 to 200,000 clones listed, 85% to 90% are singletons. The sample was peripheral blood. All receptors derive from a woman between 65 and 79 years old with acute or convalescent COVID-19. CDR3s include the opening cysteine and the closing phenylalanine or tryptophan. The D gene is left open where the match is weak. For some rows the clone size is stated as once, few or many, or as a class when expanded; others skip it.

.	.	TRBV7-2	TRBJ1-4	TGTGCCAGCAGCTTAAGGGGCAGTTTTAATGAAAAACTGTTTTTT	CASSLRGSFNEKLFF
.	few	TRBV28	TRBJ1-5	TGTGCCAGCACCCCGGAGTACCATAGCAATCAGCCCCAGCATTTT	CASTPEYHSNQPQHF
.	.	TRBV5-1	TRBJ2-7	TGCGCCAGCAGCTTGTTCGGCCCGCCAGGCTCCTACGAGCAGTACTTC	CASSLFGPPGSYEQYF
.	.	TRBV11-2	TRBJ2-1	TGTGCCAGCAGCTTAGGGGCCCTACTAGTTGCCGATGAGCAGTTCTTC	CASSLGALLVADEQFF
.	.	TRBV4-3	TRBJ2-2	TGCGCCAGCAGCCAAGATGGAGGTTACACCGGGGAGCTGTTTTTT	CASSQDGGYTGELFF
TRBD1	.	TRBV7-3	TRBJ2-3	TGTGCCAGCAGCCGGACAGGGAGCGCAGATACGCAGTATTTT	CASSRTGSADTQYF
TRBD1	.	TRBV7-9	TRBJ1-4	TGTGCCAGCAGCACTGGACAGGGTTTTGAAAAACTGTTTTTT	CASSTGQGFEKLFF
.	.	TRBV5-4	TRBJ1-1	TGTGCCAGCAGCTTGGGGGGGGTCCGAACGAACACTGAAGCTTTCTTT	CASSLGGVRTNTEAFF
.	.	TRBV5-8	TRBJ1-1	TGTGCCAGCAGCTTGGATGGGCGCAGAGACGACACTGAAGCTTTCTTT	CASSLDGRRDDTEAFF
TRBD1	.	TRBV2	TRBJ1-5	TGTGCCAGCAGCCGGGACAGCTATAATCAGCCCCAGCATTTT	CASSRDSYNQPQHF
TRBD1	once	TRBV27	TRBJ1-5	TGTGCCAGCAGTTTACGAGGGGACAGGGACTATCAGCCCCAGCATTTT	CASSLRGDRDYQPQHF
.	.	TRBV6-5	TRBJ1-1	TGTGCCAGCAGTTATCCTGGCGGGGTGGGTCGCTCTGAAGCTTTCTTT	CASSYPGGVGRSEAFF
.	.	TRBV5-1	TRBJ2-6	TGCGCCAGCAGCTTGTCCGGTGGGGCCAACGTCCTGACTTTC	CASSLSGGANVLTF
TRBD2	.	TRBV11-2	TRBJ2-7	TGTGCCAGCAGCTACGGACTAGCGGACTACGAGCAGTACTTC	CASSYGLADYEQYF
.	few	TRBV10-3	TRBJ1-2	TGTGCCATCCGATATGACATAAACTATGGCTACACCTTC	CAIRYDINYGYTF
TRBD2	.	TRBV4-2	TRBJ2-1	TGTGCCAGCAGCCCAGGGGGACTAGCTAACAATGAGCAGTTCTTC	CASSPGGLANNEQFF
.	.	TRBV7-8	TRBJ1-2	TGTGCCAGCAGCATTGCCGGGATTAACTATGGCTACACCTTC	CASSIAGINYGYTF
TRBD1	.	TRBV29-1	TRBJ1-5	TGCAGCGTGAAACAGGGGAGCAATCAGCCCCAGCATTTT	CSVKQGSNQPQHF
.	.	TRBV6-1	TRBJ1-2	TGTGCCAGCAGTGAAGTGGAGAGGGGGTCCTTGTATGGCTACACCTTC	CASSEVERGSLYGYTF
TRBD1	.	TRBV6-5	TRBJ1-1	TGTGCCAGCCGAGGGGACAGGGGTTGGGACACTGAAGCTTTCTTT	CASRGDRGWDTEAFF
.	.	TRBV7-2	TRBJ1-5	TGTGCCAGCAGCTGGGGGCCCGGGGATCAGCCCCAGCATTTT	CASSWGPGDQPQHF
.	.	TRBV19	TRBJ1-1	TGTGCCAGTAGTACGTGGAGTTACACTGAAGCTTTCTTT	CASSTWSYTEAFF
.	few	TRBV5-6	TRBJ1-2	TGTGCCAGCAGCTTGGCCAAATATGGCTACACCTTC	CASSLAKYGYTF
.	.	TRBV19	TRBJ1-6	TGTGCCAGTAGTATAGAACCGGCCGGACACGGGTATAATTCACCCCTCCACTTT	CASSIEPAGHGYNSPLHF
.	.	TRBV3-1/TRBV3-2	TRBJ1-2	TGTGCCAGCAGCCAAGTGAAAATCTTCACATCCTACACCTTC	CASSQVKIFTSYTF
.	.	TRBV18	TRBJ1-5	TGTGCCAGCTCACCGGGCAGCAATCAGCCCCAGCATTTT	CASSPGSNQPQHF
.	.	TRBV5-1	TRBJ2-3	TGCGCCAGCTCGGAGAGCACAGATACGCAGTATTTT	CASSESTDTQYF
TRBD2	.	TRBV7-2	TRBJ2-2	TGTGCCAGCAGCTTATCGATAAAGCGGGGGACCACCGGGGAGCTGTTTTTT	CASSLSIKRGTTGELFF
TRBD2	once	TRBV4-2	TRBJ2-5	TGTGCCAGCAGCCAAGATCCCCCGTTGGGACTAGCGAACCAAGAAGGGACCCAGTACTTC	CASSQDPPLGLANQEGTQYF
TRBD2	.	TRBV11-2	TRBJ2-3	TGTGCCAGCAGCACCCTAGCGGGGGCGGGTGCAGATACGCAGTATTTT	CASSTLAGAGADTQYF
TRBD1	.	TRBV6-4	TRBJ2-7	TGTGCCAGCAGTGAGTCACAGGGGGCCCACGAGCAGTACTTC	CASSESQGAHEQYF
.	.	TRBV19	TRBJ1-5	TGTGCCAGCCAGATAACAGGGTCCAGCAATCAGCCCCAGCATTTT	CASQITGSSNQPQHF
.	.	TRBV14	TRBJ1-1	TGTGCCAGCAGCCAAGAGCCCCCGGGGCGGGGAACTGAAGCTTTCTTT	CASSQEPPGRGTEAFF
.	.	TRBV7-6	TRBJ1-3	TGTGCCAGCAGCTTATCGGACAACTCTGGAAACACCATATATTTT	CASSLSDNSGNTIYF
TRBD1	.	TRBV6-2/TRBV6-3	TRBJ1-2	TGTGCCAGCAGTTACCACCTGGACAGGGGCAACTATGGCTACACCTTC	CASSYHLDRGNYGYTF
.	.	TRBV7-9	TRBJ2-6	TGTGCCAGCAGCGTCGCAGGCTCTGGGGCCAACGTCCTGACTTTC	CASSVAGSGANVLTF
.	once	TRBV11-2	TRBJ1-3	TGTGCCAGCAGCTTAGGTAACAGGGTTCTGGCCGGAAACACCATATATTTT	CASSLGNRVLAGNTIYF
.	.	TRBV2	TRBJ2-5	TGTGCCAGCAGTGATAGAGGCCCCCAAGAGACCCAGTACTTC	CASSDRGPQETQYF
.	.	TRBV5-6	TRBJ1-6	TGTGCCAGCAGCTCGCGGGTTTCACCCCTCCACTTT	CASSSRVSPLHF
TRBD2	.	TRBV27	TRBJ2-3	TGTGCCAGCAGTCCCCTTGGGGGGATCCGGGGGGGCTTGTATACGCAGTATTTT	CASSPLGGIRGGLYTQYF
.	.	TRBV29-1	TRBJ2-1	TGCAGCGTTGGTGTCGTTGAGCAGTTCTTC	CSVGVVEQFF
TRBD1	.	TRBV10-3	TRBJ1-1	TGTGCCATAGGACCGGGACAGAGGAACACTGAAGCTTTCTTT	CAIGPGQRNTEAFF
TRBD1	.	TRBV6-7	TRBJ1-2	TGTGCCAGCAGTTCAAATCAACGAACAGGGGGCGCTGGGTTGTGGTATTGGGGCTACACCTTC	CASSSNQRTGGAGLWYWGYTF
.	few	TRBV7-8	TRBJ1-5	TGTGCCAGCAGCTCACAGGGAGCCAATCAGCCCCAGCATTTT	CASSSQGANQPQHF
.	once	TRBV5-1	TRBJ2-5	TGCGCCAGCAGCTTGGGCGGGACAGTCGAGGAGACCCAGTACTTC	CASSLGGTVEETQYF